This TCR beta chain was documented in a study of blood T cell repertoires in COVID-19. Study background: Acute and convalescent COVID-19 samples came from the United States, Italy and Spain. PBMCs, B-cell-depleted T cells, or T cells provided the cDNA or gDNA that made up the material.

V shed 0 bases and J shed 3 bases, with 15 bases lying between them. This CDR3 is 16 amino acids long. Germline V gene lookup returns CDR1 LGHNA and CDR2 YSLEER. Original analysis: Estimation of nucleated cell counts relied on the amplification of reference gene primers. The method was immunoSEQ multiplex PCR; TCRdb's version includes in-frame clones alone and lacks a portion of them. V and J calls and clone size are copied from that table; D and trimming were computed from the DNA. There are about 670,000 clones in the sample; 85% to 90% occur only once, and over 0.2% lies in the top ten. This sequence joins TRBV4-3 and TRBJ2-7; D perhaps matches TRBD1 (5 bases). The TCR sequence derives from a woman younger than 35 with acute or convalescent COVID-19. The sequencing input was peripheral blood. The CDR3 spells CASSQELPGIGYEQYF. The DNA of the CDR3 is TGCGCCAGCAGCCAAGAATTGCCAGGGATTGGCTACGAGCAGTACTTC.